The sequence of this T cell receptor beta chain was determined in a study of blood T cell repertoires in COVID-19. Study summary: The analysed material was cDNA or gDNA that came from T cells, B-cell-depleted T cells, or PBMCs.

Produced via immunoSEQ multiplex PCR; TCRdb's table is partial and in-frame only. The repertoire holds over 350,000 clones, with more than 75% as singletons. Germline values: CDR1 SNHLY, CDR2 FYNNEI. There are 17 residues in the CDR3. V gave up 6 bases and J gave up 1 base, with 21 bases separating them. The genes are TRBV2 and TRBJ1-2; tentative D call: TRBD1 (5 bases). The clonotype originates from a woman aged 18-35 years who had recovered from COVID-19. The sample consisted of PBMCs or T cells enriched from blood (not recorded which). CDR3: CASSGGVGAIFNYGYTF. The CDR3 DNA reads as TGTGCCAGCAGCGGGGGGGTCGGGGCGATATTTAACTATGGCTACACCTTC.